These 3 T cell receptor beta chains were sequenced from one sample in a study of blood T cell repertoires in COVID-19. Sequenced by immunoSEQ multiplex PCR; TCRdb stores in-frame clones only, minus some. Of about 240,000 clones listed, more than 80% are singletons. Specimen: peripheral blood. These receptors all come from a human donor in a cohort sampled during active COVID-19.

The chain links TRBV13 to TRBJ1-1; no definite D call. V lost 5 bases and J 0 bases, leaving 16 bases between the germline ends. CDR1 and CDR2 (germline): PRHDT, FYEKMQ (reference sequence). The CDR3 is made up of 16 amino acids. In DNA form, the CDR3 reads TGTGCCAGCAGCCAACTCCCGGGATCCATGAACACTGAAGCTTTCTTT. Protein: CASSQLPGSMNTEAFF.

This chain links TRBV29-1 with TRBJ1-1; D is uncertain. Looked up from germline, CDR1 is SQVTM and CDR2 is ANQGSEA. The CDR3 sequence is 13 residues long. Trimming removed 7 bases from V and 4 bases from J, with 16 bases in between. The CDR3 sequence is CSGLLREATEAFF. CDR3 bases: TGCAGCGGCCTCCTTAGGGAGGCCACTGAAGCTTTCTTT.

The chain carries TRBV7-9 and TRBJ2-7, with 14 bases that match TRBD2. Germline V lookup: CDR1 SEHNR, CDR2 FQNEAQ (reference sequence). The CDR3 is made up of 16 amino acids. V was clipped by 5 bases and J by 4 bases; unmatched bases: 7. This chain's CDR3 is CASSPGTSGSPYEQYF. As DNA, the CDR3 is TGTGCCAGCAGCCCCGGGACTAGCGGGAGCCCTTACGAGCAGTACTTC.